The clone carrying this T cell receptor beta chain was recorded many times. Its antigen is currently unknown. The CDR3 contains 14 residues. Germline CDR1 reads SGHDT; CDR2 reads YYEEEE. Trimming removed 2 bases at V and 2 bases at J, with 10 bases between. The data derive from a study of CD8 T cells in ankylosing spondylitis. Study findings and constraints: It appeared that ankylosing spondylitis blood was characterized by a TCR beta motif of several highly homologous variants.

TCRdb re-derived calls from the 5' RACE reads in MiXCR, one entry per CDR3 protein. The table records 200,000 to 250,000 distinct CDR3 sequences, 7.3% of them present only once. The sample comprised blood, either unsorted or a sorted T cell fraction (not recorded which). The rearrangement links TRBV5-6 to TRBJ2-5; D possibly corresponds to TRBD1 (5 bases). The TCR was taken from a male donor with ankylosing spondylitis. The CDR3 protein is CASSLGVTQETQYF. CDR3 coding DNA: TGTGCCAGCAGCTTAGGGGTAACGCAAGAGACCCAGTACTTC.